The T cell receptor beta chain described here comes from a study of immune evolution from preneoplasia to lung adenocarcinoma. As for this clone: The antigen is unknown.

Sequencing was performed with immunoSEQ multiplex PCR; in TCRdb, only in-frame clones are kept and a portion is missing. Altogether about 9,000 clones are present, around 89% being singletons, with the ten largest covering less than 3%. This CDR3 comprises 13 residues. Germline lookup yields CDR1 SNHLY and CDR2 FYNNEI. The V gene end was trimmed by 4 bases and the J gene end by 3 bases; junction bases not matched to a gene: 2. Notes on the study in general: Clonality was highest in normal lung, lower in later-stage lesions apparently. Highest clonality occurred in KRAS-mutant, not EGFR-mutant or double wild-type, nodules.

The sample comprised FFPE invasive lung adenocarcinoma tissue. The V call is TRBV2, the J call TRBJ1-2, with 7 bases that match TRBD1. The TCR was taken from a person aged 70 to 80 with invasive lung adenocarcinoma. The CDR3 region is CASSAQGDYGYTF. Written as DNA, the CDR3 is TGTGCCAGCAGTGCCCAGGGGGACTATGGCTACACCTTC.